One and the same sample provided the 20 T cell receptor beta chains below, sequenced in a study of OX40 agonist ivuxolimab in advanced cancers. The protocol was immunoSEQ multiplex PCR, while the TCRdb copy is restricted to in-frame clones and leaves out a portion. This table has 8,000 to 10,000 clones, around nine tenths appearing once. Here the sequenced sample was CD4+ or CD8+ T cells sorted from blood, taken in a trial of the OX40 agonist ivuxolimab. Receptor source: an adult with an advanced solid tumor such as melanoma, head and neck, liver or kidney cancer.

The chain couples TRBV7-2 to TRBJ1-1, with D unclear. CDR1 is SGHTA and CDR2 is FQGNSA in the germline V gene. Trimming stripped 1 base from V and 4 bases from J, with 10 bases between. The CDR3 is made up of 14 amino acids. This CDR3 is CASSLVLQTTEAFF. The CDR3 region has the DNA TGTGCCAGCAGCTTAGTTCTGCAGACCACTGAAGCTTTCTTT.

CDR3 DNA: TGTGCCAGCAGCCCAGTTACAGGGGCCTACGAGCAGTACTTC. The encoded protein is CASSPVTGAYEQYF. The gene calls are TRBV7-2 and TRBJ2-7; the match to TRBD1 covers 7 bases. Unmatched junction bases numbered 6, after V lost 5 bases and J lost 2 bases. The CDR3 totals 14 residues. Germline V CDR1 and CDR2: SGHTA, FQGNSA.

The J gene is TRBJ2-3, the V gene TRBV10-3, with no clear D. The CDR3 is made up of 14 amino acids. The germline V gene has CDR1 ENHRY and CDR2 SYGVKD. The V gene lost 2 bases and the J gene lost 6 bases, with 12 bases spanning the gap. CDR3 sequence (DNA): TGTGCCATCAGTGAGCCGGGCACACTCGATACGCAGTATTTT. Translating gives CAISEPGTLDTQYF.

V and J are TRBV4-1 and TRBJ2-7; weak D call: TRBD1 (5 bases). This CDR3 is 15 amino acids long. The V end lost 3 bases, the J end lost 0 bases, and 12 bases lay between the germline ends. The germline V gene encodes CDR1 MGHRA and CDR2 YSYEKL. The DNA for the CDR3 is TGCGCCAGCAGCCATGCAACTGGGGCCTCCTACGAGCAGTACTTC. This codes for CASSHATGASYEQYF.

J is TRBJ1-4 and V is TRBV5-1; D may be TRBD1 (5 bases). The V end was cut by 1 base, the J end by 6 bases, with 13 bases between. This CDR3 has 15 residues. CDR1 SGHRS and CDR2 YFSETQ come from the germline V gene. The CDR3 nucleotides read TGCGCCAGCAGCTTGCGGGGGTTTGAAGATGAAAAACTGTTTTTT. The encoded protein is CASSLRGFEDEKLFF.

The chain combines TRBV7-5 with TRBJ1-5. TRBV7-5 is flagged as a pseudogene. The CDR3 has 12 residues. CDR3 in amino acids: CASSGSNQPQHF. As DNA, the CDR3 is TGTGCCAGCAGCGGTAGCAATCAGCCCCAGCATTTT.

The rearrangement joins TRBV15 to TRBJ1-4; unclear D gene. The V and J ends lost 0 bases and 0 bases respectively, with 11 bases between them. CDR3 length: 17 amino acids. Germline assignment: CDR1 LNHNV and CDR2 YYDKDF (reference sequence). The CDR3 here is CATSRDFGRATNEKLFF. In DNA, the CDR3 is TGTGCCACCAGCAGAGATTTCGGGAGGGCAACTAATGAAAAACTGTTTTTT.

The CDR3 coding sequence is TGTGCCAGCAGCCGGACAGGGACATTCGAAGATACGCAGTATTTT. Residues: CASSRTGTFEDTQYF. The chain couples TRBV6-6 to TRBJ2-3, with TRBD1 matching over 8 bases. The CDR3 runs 15 residues. Germline V gene lookup returns CDR1 MNHNY and CDR2 SVGAGI (reference sequence). The V segment lost 6 bases and the J segment 5 bases; nucleotides outside the gene matches: 10.

The chain combines TRBV5-1 with TRBJ1-1; 9 nucleotides match TRBD1. V lost 4 bases to trimming and J lost 1 base; unmatched junction nucleotides: 2. The V gene's germline CDR1 is SGHRS and CDR2 YFSETQ. This CDR3 comprises 14 residues. This CDR3 is CASSIQGANTEAFF. The CDR3 nucleotides read TGCGCCAGCAGCATACAGGGGGCGAACACTGAAGCTTTCTTT. The whole variable domain, filled in from reference TRBV5-1 and TRBJ1-1, reads KAGVTQTPRYLIKTRGQQVTLSCSPISGHRSVSWYQQTPGQGLQFLFEYFSETQRNKGNFPGRFSGRQFSNSRSEMNVSTLELGDSALYLCASSIQGANTEAFFGQGTRLTVV.

V and J are TRBV19 and TRBJ2-3; D gene uncertain. V gave up 3 bases and J gave up 1 base, with 2 bases separating them. The CDR3 contains 12 residues. The V gene's germline CDR1 is LNHDA and CDR2 SQIVND (reference sequence). Here the CDR3 reads CASSIGTDTQYF. The CDR3 coding sequence is TGTGCCAGTAGTATCGGCACAGATACGCAGTATTTT.

This clone has only one observation. The chain has TRBV28 and TRBJ2-1; TRBD1 matches 7 bases. V shed 4 bases and J 4 bases; nucleotides not matched to a gene: 7. Per germline, CDR1 MDHEN and CDR2 SYDVKM. The CDR3 sequence is 15 residues long. Here the CDR3 reads CASSSPGQPYNEQFF. The CDR3 DNA sequence: TGTGCCAGCAGTTCCCCGGGACAGCCTTACAATGAGCAGTTCTTC. Full variable domain (remainder filled in from reference TRBV28 and TRBJ2-1): DVKVTQSSRYLVKRTGEKVFLECVQDMDHENMFWYRQDPGLGLRLIYFSYDVKMKEKGDIPEGYSVSREKKERFSLILESASTNQTSMYLCASSSPGQPYNEQFFGPGTRLTVL.

This chain joins TRBV9 and TRBJ2-1, with D unclear. CDR1 is SGDLS, CDR2 YYNGEE, per germline. This CDR3 has 12 amino acids. V lost 4 bases to trimming and J lost 7 bases, with 9 bases between them. CDR3: CASSPGRNEQFF. The CDR3 DNA sequence: TGTGCCAGCAGCCCCGGGCGGAATGAGCAGTTCTTC. Full variable domain (missing parts from reference TRBV9 and TRBJ2-1): DSGVTQTPKHLITATGQRVTLRCSPRSGDLSVYWYQQSLDQGLQFLIQYYNGEERAKGNILERFSAQQFPDLHSELNLSSLELGDSALYFCASSPGRNEQFFGPGTRLTVL.

The CDR3 DNA reads as TGCGCCAGCAGCCAAGATGGGTCTGAGCAGTTCTTC. Translation gives CASSQDGSEQFF. The chain joins TRBV4-1 to TRBJ2-1; D is uncertain. This CDR3 is built from 12 residues. The V end lost 0 bases, the J end lost 9 bases, and 6 bases lay between the germline ends. CDR1 and CDR2 (germline): MGHRA, YSYEKL.

The gene calls are TRBV5-1 and TRBJ2-3; 10 bases are a match to TRBD2. This CDR3 has 14 residues. V lost 7 bases, J lost 4 bases, and 6 bases stayed unmatched. The germline V gene encodes CDR1 SGHRS and CDR2 YFSETQ. CDR3 sequence reads: CASELAGGADTQYF. CDR3 in DNA: TGCGCCAGCGAATTAGCGGGGGGTGCAGATACGCAGTATTTT. Full variable domain (outside the CDR3, taken from reference TRBV5-1 and TRBJ2-3): KAGVTQTPRYLIKTRGQQVTLSCSPISGHRSVSWYQQTPGQGLQFLFEYFSETQRNKGNFPGRFSGRQFSNSRSEMNVSTLELGDSALYLCASELAGGADTQYFGPGTRLTVL.

J is TRBJ2-7 and V is TRBV5-1; D is possibly TRBD1 (6 bases). The CDR3 loop spans 16 amino acids. V was cut by 4 bases and J by 2 bases, with 19 bases left in between. The germline V gene encodes CDR1 SGHRS and CDR2 YFSETQ. The CDR3: CASSPPRQGLTYEQYF. The CDR3 DNA reads as TGCGCCAGCAGCCCCCCTAGGCAGGGGCTAACCTACGAGCAGTACTTC.

The chain uses TRBV4-1 and TRBJ2-7, with D perhaps being TRBD1 or TRBD2 (5 bases each). CDR1 and CDR2 from the germline V gene are MGHRA and YSYEKL. V was trimmed by 8 bases and J by 5 bases, leaving 16 bases between them. The CDR3 contains 13 residues. The CDR3 protein is CASATRDEDEQYF. CDR3 nucleotide sequence: TGCGCCAGCGCCACGAGGGACGAGGACGAGCAGTACTTC.

In nucleotides, the CDR3 is TGTGCCAGCAGCGTCCTGCGGGGGGGCATCACAGATACGCAGTATTTT. Translation gives CASSVLRGGITDTQYF. V usage is TRBV9 and J usage is TRBJ2-3; 9 nucleotides match TRBD2. After removal of 2 bases from V and 2 bases from J, the junction contained 6 bases not matched to a gene. Germline CDR1 reads SGDLS; CDR2 reads YYNGEE. The CDR3 runs to 16 residues.

V and J are TRBV11-2 and TRBJ1-3; no reliable D call. The CDR3 length is 15 residues. Germline lookup yields CDR1 SGHAT and CDR2 FQNNGV. V was shortened by 2 bases and J by 0 bases, with 8 bases between the two germline ends. DNA of the CDR3: TGTGCCAGCAGCTTATCTGGAAACTCTGGAAACACCATATATTTT. As protein: CASSLSGNSGNTIYF.

This clone was seen a handful of times. V usage is TRBV6-1 and J usage is TRBJ2-7; 9 nucleotides agree with TRBD2. Germline lookup yields CDR1 MNHNS and CDR2 SASEGT. The CDR3 consists of 14 residues. Trimming at V came to 7 bases and at J to 0 bases, leaving 4 bases not matched to a gene. CDR3 sequence reads: CASNRGGASYEQYF. CDR3 in DNA: TGTGCCAGCAACCGCGGGGGGGCCTCCTACGAGCAGTACTTC.

The gene calls are TRBV13 and TRBJ2-7, with 12 bases aligning to TRBD2. Germline assignment: CDR1 PRHDT and CDR2 FYEKMQ (reference sequence). With V trimmed by 0 bases and J by 1 base, 4 bases remained unmatched. This CDR3 has 17 amino acids. DNA for the CDR3: TGTGCCAGCAGCTTAGGACTAGCGGGGGGTCTATCCTACGAGCAGTACTTC. Its protein product is CASSLGLAGGLSYEQYF.